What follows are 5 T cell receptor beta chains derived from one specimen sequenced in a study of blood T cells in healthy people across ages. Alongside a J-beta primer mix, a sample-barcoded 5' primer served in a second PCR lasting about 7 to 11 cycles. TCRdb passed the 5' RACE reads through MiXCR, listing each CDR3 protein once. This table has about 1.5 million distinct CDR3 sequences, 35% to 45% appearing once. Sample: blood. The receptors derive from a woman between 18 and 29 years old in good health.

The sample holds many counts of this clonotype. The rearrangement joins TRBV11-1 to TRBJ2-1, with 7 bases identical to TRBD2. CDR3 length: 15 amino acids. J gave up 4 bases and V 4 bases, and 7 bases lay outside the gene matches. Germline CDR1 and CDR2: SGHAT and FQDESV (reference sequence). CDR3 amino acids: CASSSSSGPYNEQFF. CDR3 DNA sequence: TGTGCCAGCAGCTCAAGTAGCGGGCCTTACAATGAGCAGTTCTTC.

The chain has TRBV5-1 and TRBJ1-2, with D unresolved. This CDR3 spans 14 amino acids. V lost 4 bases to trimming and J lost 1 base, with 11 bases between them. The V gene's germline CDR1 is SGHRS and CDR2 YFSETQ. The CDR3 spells CASSVEGNNYGYTF. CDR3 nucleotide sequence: TGCGCCAGCAGCGTTGAGGGCAATAACTATGGCTACACCTTC.

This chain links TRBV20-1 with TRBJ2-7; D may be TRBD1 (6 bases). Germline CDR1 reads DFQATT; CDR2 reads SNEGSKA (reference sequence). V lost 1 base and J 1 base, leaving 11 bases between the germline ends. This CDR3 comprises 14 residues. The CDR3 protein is CSARAVDSSYEQYF. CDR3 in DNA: TGCAGTGCTAGAGCCGTGGACAGTTCCTACGAGCAGTACTTC.

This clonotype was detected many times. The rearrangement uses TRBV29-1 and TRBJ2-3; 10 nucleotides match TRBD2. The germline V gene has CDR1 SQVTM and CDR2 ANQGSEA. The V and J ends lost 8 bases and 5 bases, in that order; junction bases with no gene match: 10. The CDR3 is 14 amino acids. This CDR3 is CSLSLAGYLDTQYF. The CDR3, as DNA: TGCAGCTTGTCACTAGCGGGATATTTAGATACGCAGTATTTT.

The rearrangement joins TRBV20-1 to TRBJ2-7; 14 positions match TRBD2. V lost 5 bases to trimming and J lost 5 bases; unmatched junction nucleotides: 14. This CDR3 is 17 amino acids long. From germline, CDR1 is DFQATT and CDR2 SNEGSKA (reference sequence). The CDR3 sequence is CSAPGLTSGGAPHEQYF. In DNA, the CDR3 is TGCAGTGCTCCGGGTTTGACTAGCGGGGGGGCTCCCCACGAGCAGTACTTC.